A single sample gave rise to the 20 T cell receptor beta chains below, sequenced in a study of cytomegalovirus exposure and HLA in healthy donors. The data were produced by immunoSEQ multiplex PCR, yet TCRdb's version contains in-frame clones alone and is incomplete. The sample has 150,000 to 200,000 clones, around nine tenths seen once. Sequenced sample: PBMCs. These receptors originate from a man between 18 and 35 years old in good health and CMV-seropositive.

This rearrangement joins TRBV7-6 to TRBJ1-1; D possibly corresponds to TRBD1 (5 bases). V lost 3 bases to trimming and J lost 11 bases, with 13 bases between them. Germline V gives CDR1 SGHVS, CDR2 FNYEAQ. CDR3 length equals 12 residues. DNA for the CDR3: TGTGCCAGCAGCTTGCTCGGGGGGGTGGCTTTCTTT. Its translation is CASSLLGGVAFF.

This clone showed up just once. The V and J genes are TRBV27 and TRBJ2-7; no reliable D call. The V gene's germline CDR1 is MNHEY and CDR2 SMNVEV (reference sequence). V was shortened by 11 bases and J by 0 bases, with 11 bases between the two germline ends. This CDR3 is 12 amino acids long. The CDR3 sequence is CAGTRSSYEQYF. The CDR3 DNA reads as TGTGCCGGTACAAGGAGCTCCTACGAGCAGTACTTC.

This clone was seen just once. The rearrangement joins TRBV6-5 to TRBJ2-5; weak D call: TRBD1 (5 bases). CDR1 and CDR2 (germline): MNHEY, SVGAGI. The CDR3 consists of 11 residues. The V and J ends lost 2 bases and 11 bases respectively, with 9 bases between them. The CDR3 nucleotides read TGTGCCAGCAGTTACAGGGGCTTACAGTACTTC. Translated, it gives CASSYRGLQYF.

This chain uses TRBV10-3 with TRBJ1-4, with D perhaps TRBD1 (6 bases). The ends were cut back, 0 bases at V and 8 bases at J, with 16 bases in the middle. Germline V gene data show CDR1 as ENHRY and CDR2 as SYGVKD. The CDR3 has 16 residues. CDR3 bases: TGTGCCATCAGTGAGTCACCATCAGGGGCCGGGGAAAAACTGTTTTTT. This codes for CAISESPSGAGEKLFF.

The rearrangement joins TRBV4-2 to TRBJ2-5, with D possibly being TRBD1 (5 bases). CDR1 and CDR2 (germline): LGHNA, YNFKEQ. The CDR3 consists of 18 residues. The ends were cut back, 4 bases at V and 5 bases at J, with 26 bases in the middle. CDR3 nucleotides: TGTGCCAGCAGCCCATCCTCCGTACCATACAGGAAGGGTGAGACCCAGTACTTC. Its protein is CASSPSSVPYRKGETQYF.

The V call is TRBV5-1, the J call TRBJ2-7; 11 positions match TRBD2. V gave up 4 bases and J gave up 4 bases; unmatched junction bases: 4. Germline CDR1 and CDR2: SGHRS and YFSETQ. This CDR3 has 14 residues. In DNA form, the CDR3 reads TGCGCCAGCAGCCCGGGACTAGCGGAGTACGAGCAGTACTTC. This encodes CASSPGLAEYEQYF.

V is TRBV19 and J is TRBJ1-1; tentative D call: TRBD1 (5 bases). The germline V gene has CDR1 LNHDA and CDR2 SQIVND (reference sequence). Trimming shortened V by 5 bases and J by 0 bases, and 16 bases separated the two germline ends. This CDR3 comprises 16 residues. Here the CDR3 reads CASSPSQGTMNTEAFF. In nucleotides, the CDR3 is TGTGCCAGTAGTCCCTCCCAGGGAACTATGAACACTGAAGCTTTCTTT.

The chain recombines TRBV2 with TRBJ2-5; 10 bases fit TRBD1. The CDR3 covers 13 residues. CDR1 and CDR2 from the germline V gene are SNHLY and FYNNEI. J was trimmed by 2 bases and V by 10 bases; bases with no gene match: 4. CDR3 sequence: CATTGGQQETQYF. CDR3 bases: TGTGCCACGACAGGGGGCCAACAAGAGACCCAGTACTTC.

This CDR3 reads CAISVRAGGPYEQYF. The CDR3 DNA reads as TGTGCCATCAGTGTTAGAGCGGGAGGTCCCTACGAGCAGTACTTC. This chain joins TRBV10-3 and TRBJ2-7; the match to TRBD2 covers 9 bases. Germline V gives CDR1 ENHRY, CDR2 SYGVKD. Trimming took 4 bases from V and 2 from J; bases not matched to a gene: 6. This CDR3 contains 15 residues.

The V gene is TRBV7-3, the J gene TRBJ2-1; D possibly corresponds to TRBD1 (5 bases). The ends were cut back, 4 bases at V and 10 bases at J, with 11 bases in the middle. The CDR3 loop spans 12 amino acids. CDR1 and CDR2 from the germline V gene are SGHTA and FQGTGA. The CDR3 region is CASSSGQTEQFF. As DNA, the CDR3 is TGTGCCAGCAGCTCAGGACAAACAGAGCAGTTCTTC.

The V call is TRBV18, the J call TRBJ2-1, with D possibly TRBD2 on 5 matching bases. The CDR3 is 14 residues long. The V gene's germline CDR1 is KGHSH and CDR2 LQKENI. V was cut by 3 bases and J by 3 bases, with 9 bases left in between. This CDR3 reads CASSPGDYYNEQFF. The DNA of the CDR3 is TGTGCCAGCTCACCGGGTGACTACTACAATGAGCAGTTCTTC.

The V gene is TRBV7-9, the J gene TRBJ2-2; 8 nucleotides match TRBD2. Trimming removed 5 bases from V and 2 bases from J; junction bases left unmatched: 7. The CDR3 runs to 16 residues. CDR1 is SEHNR and CDR2 is FQNEAQ in the germline V gene (reference sequence). CDR3 amino acids: CASSPTGGRNTGELFF. The CDR3 bases are TGTGCCAGCAGCCCTACGGGGGGGCGTAACACCGGGGAGCTGTTTTTT.

Comment on this clone: The junction departs from the called germline gene at one end, perhaps through a read error. This sequence joins TRBV7-3 and TRBJ2-3; a possible D gene is TRBD2 (6 bases). Germline CDR1 and CDR2: SGHTA and FQGTGA. This CDR3 has 19 amino acids. The CDR3 sequence: CASSSFEWDFPLLTNTQYF. As DNA, the CDR3 is TGTGCCAGCAGCTCCTTCGAGTGGGACTTTCCTCTTCTCACAAATACGCAGTATTTT.

V and J are TRBV19 and TRBJ2-1; D may be TRBD1 (6 bases). This CDR3 comprises 15 residues. V lost 7 bases to trimming and J lost 8 bases, with 21 bases between them. Germline V gene lookup returns CDR1 LNHDA and CDR2 SQIVND (reference sequence). The CDR3 here is CASKKERTEGHEQFF. CDR3 nucleotides: TGTGCCAGTAAGAAAGAGCGGACAGAGGGGCATGAGCAGTTCTTC.

The chain joins TRBV7-6 to TRBJ2-7; D possibly corresponds to TRBD1 (5 bases). V dropped 4 bases and J dropped 3 bases, with 7 bases sitting between them. Looked up from germline, CDR1 is SGHVS and CDR2 is FNYEAQ. CDR3 size: 12 residues. CDR3 residues: CASSSQGYEQYF. DNA of the CDR3: TGTGCCAGCAGCTCTCAGGGCTACGAGCAGTACTTC.

With respect to this clone: The sample carries other DNA sequences with the same CDR3. The genes are TRBV7-2 and TRBJ1-4, with D possibly TRBD1 on 6 matching bases. The germline gives CDR1 SGHTA, CDR2 FQGNSA. V was shortened by 5 bases and J by 8 bases, with 9 bases between the two germline ends. CDR3 length: 12 amino acids. CDR3 sequence reads: CASSPQGEKLFF. The CDR3 coding sequence is TGTGCCAGCAGCCCACAGGGCGAAAAACTGTTTTTT.

The genes are TRBV5-4 and TRBJ1-2; no firm D call. This CDR3 has 14 amino acids. Trimming pared 1 base from V and 4 bases from J, leaving 11 bases between. Germline loops: CDR1 SGHNT, CDR2 YYREEE (reference sequence). CDR3 protein: CASSLTRLSYGYTF. CDR3 in DNA: TGTGCCAGCAGCTTGACGAGGCTTTCCTATGGCTACACCTTC.

This chain uses TRBV19 with TRBJ2-6, with no clear D. Germline loops: CDR1 LNHDA, CDR2 SQIVND (reference sequence). V was cut by 5 bases and J by 0 bases, with 8 bases left in between. The CDR3 has 15 residues. In nucleotides, the CDR3 is TGTGCCAGTAGTTCTCAGGTCTCTGGGGCCAACGTCCTGACTTTC. This encodes CASSSQVSGANVLTF.

This clone was seen a single time. The rearrangement uses TRBV5-1 and TRBJ2-3; TRBD1 agrees at 11 bases. The germline gives CDR1 SGHRS, CDR2 YFSETQ. V was pared by 5 bases and J by 5 bases, with 4 bases of the junction left unmatched. This CDR3 is built from 14 residues. CDR3 sequence reads: CASSWTGGVDTQYF. Written as DNA, the CDR3 is TGCGCCAGCAGTTGGACAGGGGGCGTAGATACGCAGTATTTT.

This chain uses TRBV19 with TRBJ1-5; D is unresolved. The CDR3 extends over 15 amino acids. Trimming took off 4 bases at V and 2 bases at J, with 12 bases between the two ends. Germline lookup yields CDR1 LNHDA and CDR2 SQIVND (reference sequence). The CDR3 loop is CASSTLDTGNQPQHF. The CDR3 nucleotides read TGTGCCAGTAGTACGCTTGACACCGGCAATCAGCCCCAGCATTTT.